This T cell receptor (beta chain) was sequenced in a study of Ad26.COV2.S vaccination and SARS-CoV-2 variants (dated by TCRdb to the early 2020s). For the study in its entirety: Donors in the vaccine arm were drawn from COV1001, a phase I-IIa trial of Ad26.COV2.S in healthy adults that was multicentre, randomized, double-blind and placebo-controlled. A total of approximately 32 samples were included in the TCR-sequenced set, comprising roughly 19 Ad26.COV2.S vaccine recipients, 5 placebo recipients and 8 SARS-CoV-2 convalescent individuals. Sequencing of the TCRbeta repertoire served to evaluate the specificity and breadth of SARS-CoV-2-reactive T cell receptors following Ad26.COV2.S vaccination. Ad26.COV2.S was administered intramuscularly at 5 x 10^10 or 1 x 10^11 viral particles, either as a single shot or as two shots given 56 days apart. Trial participants were randomized into five groups of five, in which low-dose or high-dose Ad26.COV2.S was given once or twice, or placebo was given on both occasions. Investigators did not know the trial group allocation while performing experiments and assessing outcomes. General conclusions and limits of the study: The authors noted that total T cell responses may have been underestimated by the TCR breadth and depth analyses. Spike-specific TCR breadth was higher in Ad26.COV2.S recipients than in placebo recipients (P = 0.0014). The study was not powered to compare responses between vaccine doses or regimens. Vaccine and placebo recipients had comparable non-spike TCR breadth, which fits with the vaccine containing only spike. After vaccination, substantial breadth of spike-specific CD8+ and CD4+ T cell responses was reported.

Regarding this clone: What this receptor recognizes is not known. Nothing much larger sits one base from this clone, and base qualities are not available.

The treatment or condition label, read with the paper, signifies: some 20 received Ad26.COV2.S at low or high dose, single or two shots; 5 received placebo; per-sample allocation not given. For vaccine and placebo recipients, the sequenced repertoires came from samples collected on day 63 after the first injection. In Cohort 1b, about 25 adults aged 18-55 years were enrolled at a single site in Boston, USA, between 29 July and 7 August 2020. Ad26.COV2.S consisted of a replication-incompetent adenovirus type 26 vector by which a prefusion-stabilized SARS-CoV-2 spike protein from the original Wuhan strain was expressed. CDR1 and CDR2, looked up from the germline V gene, are MNHEY and SVGAGI. Compared with germline, V lacks 2 bases and J lacks 6 bases; bases without a gene match: 4. CDR3 length: 13 amino acids, cysteine to phenylalanine. The read is trimmed to its CDR3 DNA, 39 bases read in frame from base 1.

The immunoSEQ Assay was used to sequence TCRbeta CDR3 regions. After extraction, genomic DNA underwent amplification by bias-controlled multiplex PCR, followed by high-throughput sequencing. In the source study's methods: To quantify the absolute abundance of each unique TCRbeta CDR3 region, sequences were collapsed and filtered. T cell fraction was estimated by normalizing TCRbeta template counts to usable DNA, with usable DNA measured through amplification of reference genes found in all nucleated cells. Repertoire TCRs were annotated as SARS-CoV-2-specific by exact matching of V gene, CDR3 amino acid sequence and J gene to a known reactive TCR set. The reference SARS-CoV-2 TCR set came from MIRA and was filtered for enrichment in COVID-19-positive ImmuneCODE repertoires, removing public or cross-reactive TCRs. Using the MIRA antigens, annotated TCRs were further analysed by specific ORF or by position within an ORF. Depth was the summed frequency of annotated unique rearrangements, while breadth was defined as annotated unique rearrangements over total unique productive rearrangements. Two-sided Wilcoxon rank-sum tests were used to compare TCR breadth between groups. The immuneACCESS repertoire file appears here via TCRdb, limited to in-frame rearrangements. These files lack a portion of the clones; in checked studies, under half of the deficit traces to unresolved V genes, and the cause of the others is not known. V, J and clone size reflect that table, while D and trimming were determined from the DNA. This sample lists roughly 420,000 clones; around 89% were detected once. 3.6% of the sample rests with the top ten.

This sequence was found in a person between 18 and 65 years old who received the Ad26.COV2.S COVID-19 vaccine or a placebo. Here the sequenced sample was peripheral blood, taken in a trial of Ad26.COV2.S vaccine versus placebo. Rearrangement joined TRBV6-5 to TRBJ2-7; 7 central bases correspond to TRBD1. The CDR3 is CASSYDREGEQYF. The nucleotide sequence is TGTGCCAGCAGTTACGACAGGGAAGGCGAGCAGTACTTC.